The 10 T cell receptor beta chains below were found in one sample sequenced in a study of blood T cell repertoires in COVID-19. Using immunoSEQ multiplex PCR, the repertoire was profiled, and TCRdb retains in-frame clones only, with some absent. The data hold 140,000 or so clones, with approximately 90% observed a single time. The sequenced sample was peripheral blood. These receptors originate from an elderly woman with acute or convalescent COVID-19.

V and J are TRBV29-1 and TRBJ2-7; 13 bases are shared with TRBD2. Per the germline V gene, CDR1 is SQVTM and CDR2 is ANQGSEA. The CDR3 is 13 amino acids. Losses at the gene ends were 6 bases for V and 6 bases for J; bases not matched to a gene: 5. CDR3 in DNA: TGCAGCGTGGCAACTAGCGGGGGGGTCGAGCAGTACTTC. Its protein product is CSVATSGGVEQYF.

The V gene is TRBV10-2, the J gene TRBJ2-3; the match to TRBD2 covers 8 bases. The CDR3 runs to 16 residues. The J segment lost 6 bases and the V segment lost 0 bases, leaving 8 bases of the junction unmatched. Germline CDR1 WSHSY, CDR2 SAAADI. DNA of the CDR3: TGCGCCAGCAGTGAGTCGATCGCGGGGGGCCTTGATACGCAGTATTTT. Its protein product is CASSESIAGGLDTQYF.

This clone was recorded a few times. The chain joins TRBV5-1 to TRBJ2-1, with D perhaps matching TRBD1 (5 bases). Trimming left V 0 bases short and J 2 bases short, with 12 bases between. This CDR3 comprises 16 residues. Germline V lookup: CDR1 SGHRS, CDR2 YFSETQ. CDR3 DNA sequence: TGCGCCAGCAGCTTGGCCTCTCAGGGCCCCTACAATGAGCAGTTCTTC. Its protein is CASSLASQGPYNEQFF.

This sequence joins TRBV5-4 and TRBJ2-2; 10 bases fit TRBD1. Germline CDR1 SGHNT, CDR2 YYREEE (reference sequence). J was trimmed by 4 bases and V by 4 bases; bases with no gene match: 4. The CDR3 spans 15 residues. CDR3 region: CASSLGQGGTGELFF. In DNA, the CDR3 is TGTGCCAGCAGCCTTGGACAGGGGGGCACCGGGGAGCTGTTTTTT. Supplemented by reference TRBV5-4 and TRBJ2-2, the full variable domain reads ETGVTQSPTHLIKTRGQQVTLRCSSQSGHNTVSWYQQALGQGPQFIFQYYREEENGRGNFPPRFSGLQFPNYSSELNVNALELDDSALYLCASSLGQGGTGELFFGEGSRLTVL.

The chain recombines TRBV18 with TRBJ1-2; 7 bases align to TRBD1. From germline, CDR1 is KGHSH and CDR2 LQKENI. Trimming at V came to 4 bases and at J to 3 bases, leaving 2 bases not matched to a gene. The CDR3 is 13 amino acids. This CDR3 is CASSLGQDYGYTF. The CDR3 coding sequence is TGTGCCAGCTCACTTGGACAGGACTATGGCTACACCTTC.

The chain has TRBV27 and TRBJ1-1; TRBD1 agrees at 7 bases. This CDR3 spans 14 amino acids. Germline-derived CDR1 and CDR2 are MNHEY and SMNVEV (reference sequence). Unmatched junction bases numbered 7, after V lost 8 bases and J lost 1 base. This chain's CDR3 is CASLLNRGNTEAFF. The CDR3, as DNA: TGTGCCAGCTTGCTAAACAGGGGGAACACTGAAGCTTTCTTT.

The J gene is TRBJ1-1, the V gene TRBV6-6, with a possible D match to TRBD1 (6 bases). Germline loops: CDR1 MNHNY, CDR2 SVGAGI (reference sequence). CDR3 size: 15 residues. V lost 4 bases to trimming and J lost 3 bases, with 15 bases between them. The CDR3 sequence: CASSLIGAGDTEAFF. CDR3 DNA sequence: TGTGCCAGCAGTTTGATCGGGGCAGGGGACACTGAAGCTTTCTTT.

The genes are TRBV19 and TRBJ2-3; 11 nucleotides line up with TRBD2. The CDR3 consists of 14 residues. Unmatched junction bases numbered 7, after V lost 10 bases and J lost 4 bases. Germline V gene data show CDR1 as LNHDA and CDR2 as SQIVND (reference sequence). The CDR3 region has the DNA TGTGCCACCGCTAGCGGGGGGCCCCCAGATACGCAGTATTTT. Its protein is CATASGGPPDTQYF.

The CDR3 DNA follows: TGTGCCAGCTCGTTCGGAGGGGGCTCGAGCACTGAAGCTTTCTTT. Its protein is CASSFGGGSSTEAFF. The V call is TRBV18, the J call TRBJ1-1; 7 nucleotides agree with TRBD1. The germline gives CDR1 KGHSH, CDR2 LQKENI. The CDR3 is made up of 15 amino acids. With V trimmed by 6 bases and J by 4 bases, 11 bases remained unmatched.

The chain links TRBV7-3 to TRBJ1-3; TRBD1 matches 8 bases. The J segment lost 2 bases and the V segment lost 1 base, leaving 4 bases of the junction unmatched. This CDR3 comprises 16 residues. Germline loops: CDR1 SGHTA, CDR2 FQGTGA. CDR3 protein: CASSLSPGGTGNTIYF. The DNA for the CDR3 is TGTGCCAGCAGCTTAAGCCCAGGGGGCACTGGAAACACCATATATTTT.